This record concerns one TCR beta chain sequence. The source of the sample is a study of cytomegalovirus exposure and HLA in healthy donors. Looking at the study overall: Unique TCR beta sequences numbering 117 million came from around 180 million T cells in an earlier analysis.

60 Vbeta and 13 Jbeta primers were used in PCR. Sequenced by immunoSEQ multiplex PCR; TCRdb stores in-frame clones only, minus some. Of tens of thousands of clones listed, about 9.4% were seen once; the top ten hold over 20%. Trimming removed 3 bases from V and 5 bases from J, with 14 bases in between. The CDR3 is 14 amino acids. CDR1 is SGHAT, CDR2 FQDESV, per germline (reference sequence). V is TRBV11-1 and J is TRBJ2-7, with TRBD2 as a possible D gene (5 bases). Specimen: PBMCs. The origin of this receptor is a man in his 60s in good health and CMV-seropositive. In nucleotides, the CDR3 is TGTGCCAGCAGCTTCGGAGGACCTCGAAACGAGCAGTACTTC. Its translation: CASSFGGPRNEQYF.